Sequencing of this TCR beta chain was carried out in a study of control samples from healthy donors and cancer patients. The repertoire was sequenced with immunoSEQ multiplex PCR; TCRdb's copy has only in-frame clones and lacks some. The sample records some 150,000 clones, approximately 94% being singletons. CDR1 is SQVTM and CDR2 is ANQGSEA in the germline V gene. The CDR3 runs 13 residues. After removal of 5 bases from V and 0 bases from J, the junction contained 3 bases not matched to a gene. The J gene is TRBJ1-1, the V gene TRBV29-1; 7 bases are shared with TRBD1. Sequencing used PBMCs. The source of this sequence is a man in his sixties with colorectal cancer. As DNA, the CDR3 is TGCAGCGTTACAGGGGTCGTGAACACTGAAGCTTTCTTT. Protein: CSVTGVVNTEAFF.